This TCR beta chain is drawn from a study of T cell repertoires in cytomegalovirus infection. The wider study: From public TCR beta signatures came an indication of both CMV infection and matching HLA type. Whole-study results and caveats: The study found HLA-C-restricted CMV-specific TCR beta clonotypes dominating the ex vivo response. Cumulative public TCR beta family frequency identified CMV carriers with the relevant HLA.

Turning to this clonotype: Its antigen is unknown.

CDR1 is SEHNR, CDR2 FQNEAQ, per germline (reference sequence). The V and J ends lost 2 bases and 5 bases respectively, with 13 bases between them. The CDR3 has 15 residues. Using its own MiXCR run on the reads, TCRdb lists one record per CDR3 protein. The sample contains 200,000 to 250,000 distinct CDR3 sequences, roughly 22% of which appear only once. What was sequenced was CD8+ T cells from PBMCs. The J gene is TRBJ2-1, the V gene TRBV7-9; tentative D call: TRBD1 (5 bases). The TCR sequence derives from a human donor in good health (CMV status not recorded). Some clones in this sample may be carry-over from other donors' samples. The CDR3 DNA is TGTGCCAGCAGCTTAATTTTTGTAGGGGACAATGAGCAGTTCTTC. This encodes CASSLIFVGDNEQFF.